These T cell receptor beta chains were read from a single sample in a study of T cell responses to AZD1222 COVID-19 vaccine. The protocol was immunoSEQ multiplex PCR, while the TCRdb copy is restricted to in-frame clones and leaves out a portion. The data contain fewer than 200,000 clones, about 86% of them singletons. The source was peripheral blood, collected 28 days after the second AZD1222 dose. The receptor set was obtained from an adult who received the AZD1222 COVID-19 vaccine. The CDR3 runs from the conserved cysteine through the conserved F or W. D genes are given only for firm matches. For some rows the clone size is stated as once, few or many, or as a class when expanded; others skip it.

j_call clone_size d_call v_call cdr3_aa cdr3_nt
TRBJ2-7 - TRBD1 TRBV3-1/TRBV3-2 CASSQGAGQGSYEQYF TGTGCCAGCAGCCAAGGCGCGGGACAGGGGTCCTACGAGCAGTACTTC
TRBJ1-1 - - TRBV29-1 CSVYGGTEAFF TGCAGCGTTTATGGTGGCACTGAAGCTTTCTTT
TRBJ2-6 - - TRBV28 CASESVTSGANVLTF TGTGCCAGCGAATCCGTTACCTCTGGGGCCAACGTCCTGACTTTC
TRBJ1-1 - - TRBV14 CASSPLSGGGTEAFF TGTGCCAGCAGCCCCCTTTCCGGGGGCGGAACTGAAGCTTTCTTT
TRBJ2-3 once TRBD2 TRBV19 CASSQTSGGPDTQYF TGTGCCAGTAGTCAAACTAGCGGGGGGCCGGATACGCAGTATTTT
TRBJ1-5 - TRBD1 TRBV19 CASSTGGQGGNQPQHF TGTGCCAGTAGTACCGGGGGACAGGGTGGCAATCAGCCCCAGCATTTT
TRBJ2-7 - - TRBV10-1 CASSELPTDGTYEQYF TGCGCCAGCAGTGAATTACCCACAGATGGAACCTACGAGCAGTACTTC
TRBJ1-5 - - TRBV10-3 CAISPGGGGNQPQHF TGTGCCATCAGCCCGGGCGGGGGGGGCAATCAGCCCCAGCATTTT
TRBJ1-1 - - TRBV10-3 CAIRGPQNTEAFF TGTGCCATCAGGGGACCCCAGAACACTGAAGCTTTCTTT
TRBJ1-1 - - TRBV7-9 CASREYPTEAFF TGTGCCAGCAGAGAATATCCTACTGAAGCTTTCTTT
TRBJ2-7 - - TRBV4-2 CASSQEHGYEQYF TGTGCCAGCAGCCAGGAACACGGCTACGAGCAGTACTTC
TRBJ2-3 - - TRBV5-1 CASSLVRGPSTDTQYF TGCGCCAGCAGCTTGGTACGGGGGCCCAGCACAGATACGCAGTATTTT
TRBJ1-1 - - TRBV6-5 CASSYAVPDTEAFF TGTGCCAGCAGTTACGCGGTCCCCGACACTGAAGCTTTCTTT
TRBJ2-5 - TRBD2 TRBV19 CASSIAGGGETQYF TGTGCCAGTAGTATTGCGGGGGGGGGAGAGACCCAGTACTTC
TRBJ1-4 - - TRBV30 CAGRSGRSNEKLFF TGTGCCGGTCGGTCGGGGAGGTCAAATGAAAAACTGTTTTTT
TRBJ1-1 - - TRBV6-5 CASSYSKGANTEAFF TGTGCCAGCAGTTACTCGAAGGGTGCGAACACTGAAGCTTTCTTT
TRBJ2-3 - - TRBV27 CASSLPGSTDTQYF TGTGCCAGCAGTTTACCAGGAAGCACAGATACGCAGTATTTT
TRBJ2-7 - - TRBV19 CASSISPQGTYEQYF TGTGCCAGTAGTATAAGCCCCCAGGGTACCTACGAGCAGTACTTC
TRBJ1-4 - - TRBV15 CATSREGQGVEKLFF TGTGCCACCAGCAGAGAAGGGCAGGGCGTTGAAAAACTGTTTTTT
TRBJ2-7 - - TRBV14 CARTGNYEQYF TGTGCGAGGACGGGAAACTACGAGCAGTACTTC
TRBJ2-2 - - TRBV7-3 CASSLDAGATTGELFF TGTGCCAGCAGCTTAGACGCGGGGGCCACCACCGGGGAGCTGTTTTTT
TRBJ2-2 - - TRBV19 CASSVGTSNTGELFF TGTGCCAGTAGTGTCGGGACTTCTAACACCGGGGAGCTGTTTTTT
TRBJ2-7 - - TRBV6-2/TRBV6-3 CASSLSSWGVWAYEQYF TGTGCCAGCAGCTTGAGTTCTTGGGGAGTGTGGGCCTACGAGCAGTACTTC
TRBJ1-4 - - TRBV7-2 CASSLVGATNEKLFF TGTGCCAGCAGCTTAGTTGGGGCGACTAATGAAAAACTGTTTTTT
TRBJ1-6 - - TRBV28 CASSLPRENSPLHF TGTGCCAGCAGTTTACCCAGGGAGAATTCACCCCTCCACTTT
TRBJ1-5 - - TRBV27 CASSLQGRQPQHF TGTGCCAGCAGTTTACAGGGTAGGCAGCCCCAGCATTTT
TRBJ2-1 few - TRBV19 CASSIVENEQFF TGTGCCAGTAGTATAGTCGAGAATGAGCAGTTCTTC
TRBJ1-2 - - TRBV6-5 CASRSLGEVYGYTF TGTGCCAGCAGGAGCCTGGGGGAGGTCTATGGCTACACCTTC
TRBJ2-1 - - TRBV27 CASSFLGVESGQFF TGTGCCAGCAGTTTTTTGGGGGTGGAGTCAGGGCAGTTCTTC
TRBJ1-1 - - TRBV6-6 CASSYLGTNTEAFF TGTGCCAGCAGTTACTTGGGCACTAACACTGAAGCTTTCTTT
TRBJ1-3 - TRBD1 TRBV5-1 CASSIGQGNTIYF TGCGCCAGCAGCATAGGACAGGGTAACACCATATATTTT
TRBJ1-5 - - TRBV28 CASSLPRRPPQHF TGTGCCAGCAGTCTCCCCCGCAGGCCGCCCCAGCATTTT
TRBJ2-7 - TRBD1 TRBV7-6 CASSGQGDEQYF TGTGCCAGCAGCGGACAGGGGGACGAGCAGTACTTC
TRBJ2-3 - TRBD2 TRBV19 CASSIGTSSDTQYF TGTGCCAGTAGTATAGGGACTAGCTCGGATACGCAGTATTTT
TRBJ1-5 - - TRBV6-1 CASSEGNGHVRPQHF TGTGCCAGCAGTGAAGGGAACGGTCACGTGCGGCCCCAGCATTTT
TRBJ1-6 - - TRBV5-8 CASSLPPRGHSPLHF TGTGCCAGCAGCTTGCCCCCACGGGGGCATTCACCCCTCCACTTT
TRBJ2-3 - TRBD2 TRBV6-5 CASSSSGGAYTQYF TGTGCCAGCAGCTCTAGCGGGGGGGCATATACGCAGTATTTT
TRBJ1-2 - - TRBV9 CASSSGAYSNYGYTF TGTGCCAGCTCTTCGGGGGCCTATTCTAACTATGGCTACACCTTC
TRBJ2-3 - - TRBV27 CASRIGVNTDTQYF TGTGCCAGCAGGATAGGGGTTAATACAGATACGCAGTATTTT
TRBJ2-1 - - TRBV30 CAWSAGNEQFF TGTGCCTGGAGTGCGGGGAATGAGCAGTTCTTC
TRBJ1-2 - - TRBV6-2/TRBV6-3 CASSYSGAGEDYTF TGTGCCAGCAGTTACTCGGGTGCTGGGGAAGACTACACCTTC
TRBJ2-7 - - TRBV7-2 CASSPSRGSSYEQYF TGTGCCAGCAGCCCTTCACGGGGAAGCTCCTACGAGCAGTACTTC
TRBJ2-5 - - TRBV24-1 CATSGGGQETQYF TGTGCCACCAGTGGAGGGGGCCAAGAGACCCAGTACTTC
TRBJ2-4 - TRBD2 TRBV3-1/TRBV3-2 CASSQSTGLAGSGDIQYF TGTGCCAGCAGCCAAAGTACCGGACTAGCGGGGTCGGGGGACATTCAGTACTTC
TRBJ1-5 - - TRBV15 CATRLVGSNQPQHF TGTGCCACCCGACTCGTCGGTAGCAATCAGCCCCAGCATTTT
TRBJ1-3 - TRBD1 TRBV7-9 CASSIGTGTGNTIYF TGTGCCAGCAGCATAGGGACAGGGACTGGAAACACCATATATTTT
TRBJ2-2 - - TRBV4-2 CASSQGPLQTGELFF TGTGCCAGCAGCCAAGGACCCCTGCAGACCGGGGAGCTGTTTTTT
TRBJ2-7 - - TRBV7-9 CASSPPVRLGYYEQYF TGTGCCAGCAGCCCACCCGTCCGGCTCGGGTACTACGAGCAGTACTTC
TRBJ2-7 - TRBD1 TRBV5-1 CASSVPGQGASEQYF TGCGCCAGCAGCGTACCGGGACAGGGGGCAAGTGAGCAGTACTTC